Listed below are T cell receptor beta chains from one sample, sequenced in a study of blood T cell repertoires in COVID-19. Produced via immunoSEQ multiplex PCR; TCRdb's table is partial and in-frame only. The table has about 80,000 clones, roughly 86% seen once; the top ten hold 21%. The source material was peripheral blood. The receptors shown here come from a human donor in a cohort sampled during active COVID-19. CDR3s include the opening cysteine and the closing phenylalanine or tryptophan. The D gene is left open where the match is weak. Only some rows state a clone size, as once, few, many or a class for expanded clones.

d_gene	v_gene	j_gene	abundance	CDR3nt	CDR3aa
TRBD2	TRBV5-1	TRBJ2-2	few	TGCGCCAGCAGCAGCGGGGGGTCCACCGGGGAGCTGTTTTTT	CASSSGGSTGELFF
TRBD2	TRBV4-1	TRBJ2-3	NA	TGCGCCAGCAGTTTTGGGACTACCGGGCCCCCAGATACGCAGTATTTT	CASSFGTTGPPDTQYF
TRBD1	TRBV11-2	TRBJ2-2	once	TGTGCCAGCAGCCAGGACAGGGACGGGGAGCTGTTTTTT	CASSQDRDGELFF
TRBD1	TRBV6-5	TRBJ1-4	NA	TGTGCCAGCAGTTACTCAGACAGGGTTAATGAAAAACTGTTTTTT	CASSYSDRVNEKLFF
TRBD2	TRBV4-2	TRBJ2-1	NA	TGTGCCAGCAGCCAAGGATGGGCGGGGGGGAACCGGGATGAGCAGTTCTTC	CASSQGWAGGNRDEQFF
TRBD1	TRBV6-6	TRBJ1-2	NA	TGTGCCAGCAGTTACCGGACAGGGGAGGTCCTATATGGCTACACCTTC	CASSYRTGEVLYGYTF
NA	TRBV24-1	TRBJ2-7	NA	TGTGCCACCAGTGATTTGAGTAAGTGTTACAGCCCTCCACAGTACTTC	CATSDLSKCYSPPQYF
TRBD1	TRBV18	TRBJ2-1	NA	TGTGCCAGCTCACGCGACAGGGGGCGCGGGGACAATGAGCAGTTCTTC	CASSRDRGRGDNEQFF
TRBD2	TRBV19	TRBJ2-5	NA	TGTGCCAGTAGTATGGGGCGGGGGGCCCTTGAGACCCAGTACTTC	CASSMGRGALETQYF
NA	TRBV24-1	TRBJ2-6	NA	TGTGCCACCAGTGGCGACTCTGGGGCCAACGTCCTGACTTTC	CATSGDSGANVLTF
TRBD1	TRBV28	TRBJ1-2	NA	TGTGCCAGCAGTGTTATCCAGGGGGCCCCCTATGGCTACACCTTC	CASSVIQGAPYGYTF
NA	TRBV29-1	TRBJ2-7	once	TGCAGCGTTGCAACAGTTGGCGAGCAGTACTTC	CSVATVGEQYF
TRBD1	TRBV7-9	TRBJ1-4	NA	TGTGCCAGCAGCTTCGGGGACAGCACTAATGAAAAACTGTTTTTT	CASSFGDSTNEKLFF
TRBD1	TRBV3-1/TRBV3-2	TRBJ1-6	NA	TGTGCCAGCAGCCCCGGGACAGCCAAGAATTCACCCCTCCACTTT	CASSPGTAKNSPLHF
TRBD1	TRBV19	TRBJ2-7	NA	TGTGCCAGTAGTCGGGACAGGGGCTTCCCACCCCAATTC	CASSRDRGFPPQF
TRBD1	TRBV11-2	TRBJ2-1	NA	TGTGCCAGCAGCAGTCAGGGACAGGGTATTGGTAATGAGCAGTTCTTC	CASSSQGQGIGNEQFF
TRBD1	TRBV6-2/TRBV6-3	TRBJ2-7	NA	TGTGCCAGCAGTTATCCGGGACAGCCCTCCTACGAGCAGTACTTC	CASSYPGQPSYEQYF
NA	TRBV3-1/TRBV3-2	TRBJ2-3	NA	TGTGCCAGCAGCCAAGGTGAAGCCTTCGATACGCAGTATTTT	CASSQGEAFDTQYF
NA	TRBV3-1/TRBV3-2	TRBJ2-3	once	TGTGCCAGCAGCCAAGGGGCTCCCCCAGATACGCAGTATTTT	CASSQGAPPDTQYF
NA	TRBV5-1	TRBJ1-6	NA	TGCGCCAGCAGCTTGGGGCAGTCTAATTCACCCCTCCACTTT	CASSLGQSNSPLHF
NA	TRBV19	TRBJ1-6	NA	TGTGCCAGTAGCACAACAGGGATCAATTCACCCCTCCACTTT	CASSTTGINSPLHF
NA	TRBV19	TRBJ2-7	NA	TGTGCCAGTAGTAAAACGACATTCCCCTACGAGCAGTACTTC	CASSKTTFPYEQYF
TRBD2	TRBV20-1	TRBJ2-1	NA	TGCAGTGCTAGTGGCATAGCGGGGGGGCTGAATGAGCAGTTCTTC	CSASGIAGGLNEQFF
NA	TRBV7-9	TRBJ1-5	NA	TGTGCCAGCAGTGCAGGGAAAAGCAATCAGCCCCAGCATTTT	CASSAGKSNQPQHF
TRBD1	TRBV29-1	TRBJ1-1	few	TGCAGCGCCCTAGTTCGACAGGGGAGAACGGTGAACACTGAAGCTTTCTTT	CSALVRQGRTVNTEAFF
TRBD1	TRBV19	TRBJ2-5	NA	TGTGCCAGTAGTACTGGACAGGTGATGACCCAGTACTTC	CASSTGQVMTQYF
TRBD1	TRBV2	TRBJ1-4	few	TGTGCCAGCAGACCGACAGGGGGTCCTAATGAAAAACTGTTTTTT	CASRPTGGPNEKLFF
NA	TRBV12-5	TRBJ2-5	once	TGTGCTAGTGGACGGGACAACCAAGAGACCCAGTACTTC	CASGRDNQETQYF
TRBD1	TRBV10-3	TRBJ2-5	NA	TGTGCCATCAGTGACGGACAGGGGGAAGAGACCCAGTACTTC	CAISDGQGEETQYF
TRBD1	TRBV9	TRBJ1-2	NA	TGTGCCAGCAGCGGACAGGGACGCTATGGCTACACCTTC	CASSGQGRYGYTF
TRBD1	TRBV7-9	TRBJ1-6	NA	TGTGCCAGCAGCTTAGGGACAGGGCCTAATTCACCCCTCCACTTT	CASSLGTGPNSPLHF
TRBD1	TRBV28	TRBJ1-2	NA	TGTGCCAGCAGTTCCGCGGGGGCAGGGGGCGATTTCTTTGGCTACACCTTC	CASSSAGAGGDFFGYTF
TRBD2	TRBV7-6	TRBJ2-1	NA	TGTGCCAGCAGCAAAACCCCCGGGACTAGCGCTTACCCCCTCGTTGAGCAGTTCTTC	CASSKTPGTSAYPLVEQFF
TRBD2	TRBV2	TRBJ2-5	NA	TGTGCCAGCAGAGGGGCACTAGCGGGGCAAGAGACCCAGTACTTC	CASRGALAGQETQYF
NA	TRBV18	TRBJ2-1	NA	TGTGCCAGCTCACCACTTAGCGGATACAATGAGCAGTTCTTC	CASSPLSGYNEQFF
NA	TRBV10-1	TRBJ1-1	NA	TGCGCCAGCAGTGGGGACTACATGAACACTGAAGCTTTCTTT	CASSGDYMNTEAFF
NA	TRBV11-2	TRBJ2-1	few	TGTGCCAGCAGCTTAGACGCCCGGGATAGCTTCTACAATGAGCAGTTCTTC	CASSLDARDSFYNEQFF
NA	TRBV7-2	TRBJ1-5	NA	TGTGCCAGCAGCTTATCAGGAAATCAGCCCCAGCATTTT	CASSLSGNQPQHF
TRBD1	TRBV11-1	TRBJ2-2	NA	TGTGCCAGCATGGACAGGCTGACCGGGGAGCTGTTTTTT	CASMDRLTGELFF
TRBD1	TRBV5-4	TRBJ2-5	NA	TGTGCCAGCAGCCAGGACAGGGTGCAGACCCAGTACTTC	CASSQDRVQTQYF
NA	TRBV3-1/TRBV3-2	TRBJ2-3	NA	TGTGCCAGCAGCCAAGAAGGCCTCGTAGCTTACACAGATACGCAGTATTTT	CASSQEGLVAYTDTQYF
TRBD1	TRBV24-1	TRBJ2-7	NA	TGTGCCACCAGTGAGTCCGGGACAGGCAACTCCTACGAGCAGTACTTC	CATSESGTGNSYEQYF
TRBD2	TRBV3-1/TRBV3-2	TRBJ2-2	NA	TGTGCCAGCAGCCAGGGGGGGAGGGAGCTGTTTTTT	CASSQGGRELFF
TRBD1	TRBV6-1	TRBJ1-4	NA	TGTGCCAGCAGTGAGACAGGGGTTTTCGACAATGAAAAACTGTTTTTT	CASSETGVFDNEKLFF
NA	TRBV12-3/TRBV12-4	TRBJ1-6	NA	TGTGCCAGCAGTTCTCAGTATAATTCACCCCTCCACTTT	CASSSQYNSPLHF
TRBD1	TRBV4-1	TRBJ2-2	NA	TGCGCCAGCAGCCAAGAAAACAGGGGGCGGGCCGGGGAGCTGTTTTTT	CASSQENRGRAGELFF
TRBD2	TRBV29-1	TRBJ2-3	NA	TGCGGACTAGCGGGACGAGGGGGTACGCAGTATTTT	CGLAGRGGTQYF
TRBD1	TRBV29-1	TRBJ2-7	NA	TGCAGCGTCGCCGGGACAGGGGGCCGCGAGCAGTACTTC	CSVAGTGGREQYF
NA	TRBV3-1/TRBV3-2	TRBJ2-2	NA	TGTGCCAGCACCACCTATTACACCGGGGAGCTGTTTTTT	CASTTYYTGELFF
NA	TRBV19	TRBJ2-1	NA	TGTGCCAGTAGTATAATTAATAGAGAGCAGTTCTTC	CASSIINREQFF
TRBD2	TRBV28	TRBJ2-3	NA	TGTGCCAGCAGTGACCGGGGGGATAGCACAGATACGCAGTATTTT	CASSDRGDSTDTQYF